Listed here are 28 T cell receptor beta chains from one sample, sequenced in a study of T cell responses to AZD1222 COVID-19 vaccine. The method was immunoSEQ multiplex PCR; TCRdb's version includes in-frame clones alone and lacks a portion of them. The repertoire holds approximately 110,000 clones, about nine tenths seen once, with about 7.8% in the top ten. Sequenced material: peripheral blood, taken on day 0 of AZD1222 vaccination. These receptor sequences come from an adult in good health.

The CDR3 loop reads CASTPRGTTQRSQHF. In nucleotides, the CDR3 is TGTGCCAGTACCCCGAGGGGCACAACCCAACGGTCCCAGCATTTT. The rearrangement joins TRBV19 to TRBJ1-5; D is possibly TRBD1 (5 bases). Germline loops: CDR1 LNHDA, CDR2 SQIVND (reference sequence). Trimming shortened V by 7 bases and J by 11 bases, and 24 bases separated the two germline ends. The CDR3 extends over 15 amino acids.

CDR3 amino acids: CASSLVGGGYQPQHF. The CDR3 nucleotides read TGTGCCAGCAGCTTGGTGGGGGGGGGCTATCAGCCCCAGCATTTT. This rearrangement joins TRBV5-6 to TRBJ1-5; maybe TRBD1 (6 bases). There are 15 residues in the CDR3. V was cut by 0 bases and J by 5 bases, with 12 bases left in between. Germline values: CDR1 SGHDT, CDR2 YYEEEE.

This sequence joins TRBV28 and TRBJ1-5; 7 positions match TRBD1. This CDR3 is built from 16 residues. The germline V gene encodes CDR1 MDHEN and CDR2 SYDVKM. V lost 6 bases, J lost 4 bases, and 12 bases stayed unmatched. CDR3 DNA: TGTGCCAGCAGACCTCTCGGGACAGTCGGGAATCAGCCCCAGCATTTT. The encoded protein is CASRPLGTVGNQPQHF.

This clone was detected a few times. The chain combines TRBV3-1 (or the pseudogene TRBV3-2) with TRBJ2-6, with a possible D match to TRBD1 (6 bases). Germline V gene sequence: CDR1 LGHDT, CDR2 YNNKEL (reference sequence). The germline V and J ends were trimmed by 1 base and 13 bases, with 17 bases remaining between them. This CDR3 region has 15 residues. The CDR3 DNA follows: TGTGCCAGCAGCCAAGCTCCCACAGGGCTAGTTGTCCTGACTTTC. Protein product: CASSQAPTGLVVLTF.

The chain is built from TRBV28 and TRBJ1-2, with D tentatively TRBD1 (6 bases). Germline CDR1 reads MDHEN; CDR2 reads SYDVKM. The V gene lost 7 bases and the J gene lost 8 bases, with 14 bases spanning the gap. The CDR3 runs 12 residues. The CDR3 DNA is TGTGCCAGCACCGGGACACCGAAAGGCTACACCTTC. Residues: CASTGTPKGYTF.

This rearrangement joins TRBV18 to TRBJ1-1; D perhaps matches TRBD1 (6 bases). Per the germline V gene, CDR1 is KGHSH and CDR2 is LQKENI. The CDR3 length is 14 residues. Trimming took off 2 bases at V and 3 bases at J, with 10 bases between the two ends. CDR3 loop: CASSPYRVDTEAFF. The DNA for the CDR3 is TGTGCCAGCTCACCATACAGGGTAGACACTGAAGCTTTCTTT.

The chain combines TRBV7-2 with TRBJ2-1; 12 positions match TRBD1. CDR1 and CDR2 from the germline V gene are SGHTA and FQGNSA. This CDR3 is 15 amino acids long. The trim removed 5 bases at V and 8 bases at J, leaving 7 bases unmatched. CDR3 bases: TGTGCCAGCAGCCAGGGACAGGGGGCCGGTTATGAGCAGTTCTTC. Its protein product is CASSQGQGAGYEQFF.

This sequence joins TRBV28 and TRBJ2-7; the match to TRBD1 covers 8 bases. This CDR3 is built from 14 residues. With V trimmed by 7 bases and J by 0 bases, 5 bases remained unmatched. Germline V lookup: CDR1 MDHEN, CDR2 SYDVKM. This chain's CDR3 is CASIRTGSSYEQYF. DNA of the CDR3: TGTGCCAGCATTCGGACAGGGAGCTCCTACGAGCAGTACTTC.

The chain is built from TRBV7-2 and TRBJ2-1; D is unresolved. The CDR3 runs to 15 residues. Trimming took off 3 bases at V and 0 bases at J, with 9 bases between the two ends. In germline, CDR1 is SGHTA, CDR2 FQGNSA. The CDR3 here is CASSFDSSSYNEQFF. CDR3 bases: TGTGCCAGCAGCTTTGACTCCAGCTCCTACAATGAGCAGTTCTTC.

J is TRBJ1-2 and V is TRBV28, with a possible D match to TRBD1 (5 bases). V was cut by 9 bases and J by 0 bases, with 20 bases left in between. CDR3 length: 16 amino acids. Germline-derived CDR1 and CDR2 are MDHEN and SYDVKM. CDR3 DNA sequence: TGTGCCAGTCGCGGGGTCGGGGCAGACACTAACTATGGCTACACCTTC. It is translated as CASRGVGADTNYGYTF.

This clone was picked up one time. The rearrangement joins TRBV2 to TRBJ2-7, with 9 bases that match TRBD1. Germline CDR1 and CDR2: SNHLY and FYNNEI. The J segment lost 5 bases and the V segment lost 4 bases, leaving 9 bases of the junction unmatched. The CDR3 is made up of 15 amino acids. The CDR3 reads CASSVEGQGLHEQYF. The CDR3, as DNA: TGTGCCAGCAGTGTTGAAGGACAGGGGCTCCACGAGCAGTACTTC.

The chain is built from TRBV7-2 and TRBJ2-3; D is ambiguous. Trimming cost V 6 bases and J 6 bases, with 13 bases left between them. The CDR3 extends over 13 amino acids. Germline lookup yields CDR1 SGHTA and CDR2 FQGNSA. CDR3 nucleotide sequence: TGTGCCAGCAGGGCCGTGGCGCCCGATACGCAGTATTTT. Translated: CASRAVAPDTQYF.

The CDR3 protein is CASSYSGSSNEQFF. CDR3 coding DNA: TGTGCCAGCAGTTACTCCGGCTCATCCAATGAGCAGTTCTTC. The chain carries TRBV6-2 or TRBV6-3 and TRBJ2-1; D unclear. The V end was cut by 0 bases, the J end by 6 bases, with 9 bases between. Per germline, CDR1 MNHEY and CDR2 SVGEGT. The length of the CDR3 is 14 residues.

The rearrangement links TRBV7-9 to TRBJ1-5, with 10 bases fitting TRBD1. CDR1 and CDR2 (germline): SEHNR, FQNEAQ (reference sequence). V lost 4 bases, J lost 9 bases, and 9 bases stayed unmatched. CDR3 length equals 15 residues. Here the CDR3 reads CASSSYGQGERPQHF. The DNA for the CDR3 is TGTGCCAGCAGCTCCTACGGACAGGGGGAACGGCCCCAGCATTTT.

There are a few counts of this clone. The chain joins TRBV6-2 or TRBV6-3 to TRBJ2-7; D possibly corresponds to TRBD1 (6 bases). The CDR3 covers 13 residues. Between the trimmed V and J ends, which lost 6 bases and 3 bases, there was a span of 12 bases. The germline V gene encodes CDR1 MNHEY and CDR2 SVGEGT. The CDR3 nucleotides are TGTGCCAGCAGCAAGGTACAGGGCTACGAGCAGTACTTC. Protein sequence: CASSKVQGYEQYF.

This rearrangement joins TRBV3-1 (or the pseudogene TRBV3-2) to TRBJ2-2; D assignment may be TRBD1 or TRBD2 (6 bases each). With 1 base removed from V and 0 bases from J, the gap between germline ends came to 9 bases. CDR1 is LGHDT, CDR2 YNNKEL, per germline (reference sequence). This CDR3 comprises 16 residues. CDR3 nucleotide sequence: TGTGCCAGCAGCCAAGGAGGGGGGACGAACACCGGGGAGCTGTTTTTT. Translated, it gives CASSQGGGTNTGELFF.

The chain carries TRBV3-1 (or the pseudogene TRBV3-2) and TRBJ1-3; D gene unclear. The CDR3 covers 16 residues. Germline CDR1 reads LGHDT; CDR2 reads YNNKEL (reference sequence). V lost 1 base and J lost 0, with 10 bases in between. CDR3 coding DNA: TGTGCCAGCAGCCAAGTAACGGGTTCCTCTGGAAACACCATATATTTT. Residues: CASSQVTGSSGNTIYF.

This CDR3 is CASRWTGVETQYF. The CDR3 region has the DNA TGTGCCAGCAGATGGACAGGGGTCGAGACCCAGTACTTC. V is TRBV7-8 and J is TRBJ2-5; 9 positions agree with TRBD1. CDR3 length: 13 residues. The germline CDR1 and CDR2 sequences are SGHVS and FQNEAQ. The V gene end was trimmed by 6 bases and the J gene end by 5 bases; junction bases not matched to a gene: 4.

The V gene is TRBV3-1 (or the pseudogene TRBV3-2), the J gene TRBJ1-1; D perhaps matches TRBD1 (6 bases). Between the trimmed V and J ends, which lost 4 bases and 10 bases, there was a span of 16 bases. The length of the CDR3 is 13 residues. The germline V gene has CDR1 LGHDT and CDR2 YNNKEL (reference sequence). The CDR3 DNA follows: TGTGCCAGCAGCCCCGGGGGGCAGGGGACAGCTTTCTTT. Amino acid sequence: CASSPGGQGTAFF.

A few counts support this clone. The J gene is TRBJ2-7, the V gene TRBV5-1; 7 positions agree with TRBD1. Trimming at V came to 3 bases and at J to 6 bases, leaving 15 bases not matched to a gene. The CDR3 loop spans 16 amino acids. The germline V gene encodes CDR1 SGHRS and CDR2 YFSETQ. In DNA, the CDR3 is TGCGCCAGCAGCTCAGGAACCGGGACAGCGACAGGCGAGCAGTACTTC. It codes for CASSSGTGTATGEQYF.

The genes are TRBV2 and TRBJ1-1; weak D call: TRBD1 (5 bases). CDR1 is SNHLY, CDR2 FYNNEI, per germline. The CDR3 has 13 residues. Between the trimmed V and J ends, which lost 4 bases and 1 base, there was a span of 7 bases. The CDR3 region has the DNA TGTGCCAGCAGTGCCAGGGCGAACACTGAAGCTTTCTTT. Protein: CASSARANTEAFF.

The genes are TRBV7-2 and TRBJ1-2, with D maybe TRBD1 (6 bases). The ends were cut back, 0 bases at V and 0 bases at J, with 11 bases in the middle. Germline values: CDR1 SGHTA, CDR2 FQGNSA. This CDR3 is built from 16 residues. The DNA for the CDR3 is TGTGCCAGCAGCTTAGCCGGGACACTTACTAACTATGGCTACACCTTC. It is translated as CASSLAGTLTNYGYTF. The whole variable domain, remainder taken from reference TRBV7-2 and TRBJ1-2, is GAGVSQSPSNKVTEKGKDVELRCDPISGHTALYWYRQSLGQGLEFLIYFQGNSAPDKSGLPSDRFSAERTGGSVSTLTIQRTQQEDSAVYLCASSLAGTLTNYGYTFGSGTRLTVV.

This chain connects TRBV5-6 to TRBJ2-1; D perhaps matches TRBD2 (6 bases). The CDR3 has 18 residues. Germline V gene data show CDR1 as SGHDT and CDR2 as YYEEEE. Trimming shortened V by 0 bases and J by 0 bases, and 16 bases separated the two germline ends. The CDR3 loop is CASSLAGDRESSYNEQFF. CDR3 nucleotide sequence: TGTGCCAGCAGCTTGGCCGGGGATCGGGAGTCCTCCTACAATGAGCAGTTCTTC.

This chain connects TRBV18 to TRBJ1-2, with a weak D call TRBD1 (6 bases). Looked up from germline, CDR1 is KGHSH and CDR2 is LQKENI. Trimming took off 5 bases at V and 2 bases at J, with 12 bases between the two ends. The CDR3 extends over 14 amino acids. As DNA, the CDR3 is TGTGCCAGCTCAAGAGACCAGGGGAACTATGGCTACACCTTC. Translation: CASSRDQGNYGYTF.

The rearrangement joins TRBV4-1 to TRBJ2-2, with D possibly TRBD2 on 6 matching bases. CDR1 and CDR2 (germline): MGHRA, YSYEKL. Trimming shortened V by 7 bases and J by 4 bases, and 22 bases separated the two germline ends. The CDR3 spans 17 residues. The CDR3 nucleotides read TGCGCCAGCACCCTTTCGGCGGGGCCGGCCGGCACCGGGGAGCTGTTTTTT. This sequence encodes CASTLSAGPAGTGELFF.

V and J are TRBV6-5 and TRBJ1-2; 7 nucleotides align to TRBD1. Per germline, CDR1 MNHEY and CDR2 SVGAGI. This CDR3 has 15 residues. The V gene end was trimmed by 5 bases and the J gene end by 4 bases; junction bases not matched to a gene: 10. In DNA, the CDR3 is TGTGCCAGCAGTACGCCGTACAGGGGTGCCTATGGCTACACCTTC. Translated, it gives CASSTPYRGAYGYTF.

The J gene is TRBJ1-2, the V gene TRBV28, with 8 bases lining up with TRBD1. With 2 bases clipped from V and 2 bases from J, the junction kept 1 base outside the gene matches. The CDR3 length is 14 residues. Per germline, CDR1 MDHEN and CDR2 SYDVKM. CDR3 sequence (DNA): TGTGCCAGCAGTTTAAGGGACAGGAACTATGGCTACACCTTC. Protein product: CASSLRDRNYGYTF.

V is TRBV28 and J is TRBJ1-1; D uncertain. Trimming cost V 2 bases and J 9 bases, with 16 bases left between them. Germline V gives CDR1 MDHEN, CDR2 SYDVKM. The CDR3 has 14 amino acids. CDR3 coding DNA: TGTGCCAGCAGTTTAGCCAGCGAGGGTCGGAAAGCTTTCTTT. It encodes CASSLASEGRKAFF.